This TCR beta chain appears in the sequencing data of a study of OX40 agonist ivuxolimab in advanced cancers. Per the germline V gene, CDR1 is MGHDK and CDR2 is SYGVNS. Trimming took off 4 bases at V and 2 bases at J, with 11 bases between the two ends. There are 14 residues in the CDR3. Points on this clone: Its antigen remains unknown.

Study observations and caveats: The average count of expanded clones was higher among CD8+ T cells than among CD4+.

Sequenced by immunoSEQ multiplex PCR; TCRdb stores in-frame clones only, minus some. This table holds tens of thousands of clones, roughly nine tenths found once. The receptor was derived from an adult with an advanced solid tumor such as melanoma, head and neck, liver or kidney cancer. The rearrangement uses TRBV25-1 and TRBJ2-5; weak D call: TRBD2 (5 bases). This specimen was CD4+ or CD8+ T cells sorted from blood, taken in a trial of the OX40 agonist ivuxolimab. The CDR3 DNA sequence: TGTGCCAGCAGTGTACCGGGATTACAAGAGACCCAGTACTTC. Translation gives CASSVPGLQETQYF.